The text below deals with one TCR beta chain. Its antigen is not identified. Only in-frame clones appear in the TCRdb table, and some are missing; sequencing was by immunoSEQ multiplex PCR. Of some 170,000 clones listed, about 90% are singletons. There are 12 residues in the CDR3. Germline lookup yields CDR1 SQVTM and CDR2 ANQGSEA. Trimming removed 6 bases from V and 7 bases from J, with 13 bases in between. The sample originates from a study of T cell responses to AZD1222 COVID-19 vaccine. Broader study findings: Baseline testing showed seropositivity in only 6 or 7 AZD1222 recipients. Breadth and depth of Spike-specific TCRs rose after two AZD1222 doses.

The chain joins TRBV29-1 to TRBJ2-1; tentatively, D is TRBD2 (7 bases). The source is an adult who received the AZD1222 COVID-19 vaccine. Sequenced here: peripheral blood, sampled 28 days after the second AZD1222 dose. The CDR3 sequence: CSVPGGRNEQFF. For the CDR3, the DNA is TGCAGCGTCCCCGGGGGGCGGAATGAGCAGTTCTTC.